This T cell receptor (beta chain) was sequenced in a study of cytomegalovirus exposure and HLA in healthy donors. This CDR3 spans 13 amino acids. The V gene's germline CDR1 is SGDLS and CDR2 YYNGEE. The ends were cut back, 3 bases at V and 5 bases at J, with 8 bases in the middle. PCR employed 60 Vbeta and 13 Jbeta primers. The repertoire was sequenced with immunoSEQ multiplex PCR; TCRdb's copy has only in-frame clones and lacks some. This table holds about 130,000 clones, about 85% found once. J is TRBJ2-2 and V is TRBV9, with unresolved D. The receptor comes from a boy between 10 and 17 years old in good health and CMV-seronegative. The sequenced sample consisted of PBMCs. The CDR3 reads CASSERLTGELFF. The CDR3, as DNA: TGTGCCAGCAGCGAGCGTTTGACCGGGGAGCTGTTTTTT.